The 8 T cell receptor beta chains presented below share a single source sample, sequenced in a study of tissue T cells after allogeneic stem cell transplantation. Sequencing was performed with immunoSEQ multiplex PCR; in TCRdb, only in-frame clones are kept and a portion is missing. The data show a few hundred clones, with more than 50% seen just once and about a tenth held by the top ten. The sequenced sample consisted of gut tissue. These receptors all stem from a female BALB/c mouse in good health. The strain's MHC type: H2-d.

This clone appeared a few times. The genes are named according to mouse. The missing CDR3 end, 1 residue past where the read stops, is filled in from the germline J gene. The genes are TRBV13-2 and TRBJ1-5; tentative D call: TRBD1 (5 bases). The ends were cut back, 0 bases at V and 3 bases at J, with 10 bases in the middle. Looked up from germline, CDR1 is NNHNN and CDR2 is SYGAGS (reference sequence). This CDR3 comprises 15 residues. CDR3 in amino acids: CASGDASGLNQAPLF. The CDR3 bases that were read are TGTGCCAGCGGTGATGCATCGGGACTCAACCAGGCTCCGCTT.

In regard to this clone: Genes and germline come from the mouse. Partial CDR3 DNA: TGTGCCAGCAGCTTAGCAGGGGGTTCCTATGAACAGTAC. This translates into CASSLAGGSYEQY. The CDR3 reads in full as CASSLAGGSYEQYF. The gene calls are TRBV3 and TRBJ2-7, with a tentative D call TRBD1 (6 bases). The read terminates 1 residue ahead of where the CDR3 ends, so the germline J gene completes it. Trimming removed 0 bases at V and 1 base at J, with 7 bases between. Germline assignment: CDR1 SNHLY and CDR2 FYNGKV (reference sequence). The CDR3 sequence is 14 residues long. The full variable domain, with the rest looked up from reference TRBV3 and TRBJ2-7, is GPKVLQIPSHQIIDMGQMVTLNCDPVSNHLYFYWYKQILGQQMEFLVNFYNGKVMEKSKLFKDQFSVERPDGSYFTLKIQPTALEDSAVYFCASSLAGGSYEQYFGPGTRLTVL.

This clone appeared a few times. Germline and genes: mouse. CDR3 DNA (partial): TGTGCAAGCAGCTTGGGGACAGGGGGCACAAACTCCGACTACACC. Protein sequence: CASSLGTGGTNSDYT. The whole CDR3 protein is CASSLGTGGTNSDYTF. This chain links TRBV16 with TRBJ1-2; the match to TRBD1 covers 12 bases. The sequence runs out 1 residue before the end of the CDR3; the remainder is reconstructed from the germline J gene. This CDR3 contains 16 residues. The V segment lost 3 bases and the J segment 0 bases; nucleotides outside the gene matches: 2. Germline V lookup: CDR1 SGHSA, CDR2 FRNQAP.

Details on this clone: The listed genes are named as in mouse. The DNA ends 1 residue before the CDR3 does, and the rest of the CDR3 is filled in from the germline J gene. The chain is built from TRBV13-1 and TRBJ1-1; tentative D call: TRBD1 (6 bases). V was trimmed by 5 bases and J by 4 bases, leaving 12 bases between them. Germline loops: CDR1 NSHNY, CDR2 SYGAGN. The CDR3 loop spans 13 amino acids. CDR3 DNA, as far as it was read: TGTGCCAGCAGCACAGGGAGGGCCACAGAAGTCTTC. Protein sequence: CASSTGRATEVF. The full CDR3 protein is CASSTGRATEVFF.

As regards this clone: These gene names are mouse names. The read ends 1 residue early relative to the CDR3; the germline J gene fills the gap. The V and J genes are TRBV13-2 and TRBJ2-5; 9 bases map to TRBD2. Germline-derived CDR1 and CDR2 are NNHNN and SYGAGS (reference sequence). Unmatched junction bases numbered 4, after V lost 2 bases and J lost 0 bases. The CDR3 is 16 residues long. The CDR3 region is CASGEGLGLNQDTQYF. CDR3 bases read: TGTGCCAGCGGTGAAGGACTGGGGCTTAACCAAGACACCCAGTAC.

As regards this clone: All gene names here are mouse names. The sequenced fragment ends 1 residue before the CDR3 boundary, so the rest is inferred from the germline J gene. J is TRBJ1-1 and V is TRBV13-2, with 8 bases fitting TRBD1. Germline CDR1 reads NNHNN; CDR2 reads SYGAGS (reference sequence). CDR3 length equals 14 residues. V was clipped by 3 bases and J by 0 bases; unmatched bases: 1. The sequenced part of the CDR3 DNA is TGTGCCAGCGGTGCGGGACAGGCAAACACAGAAGTCTTC. Its translation is CASGAGQANTEVF. In full, the CDR3 reads CASGAGQANTEVFF.

Details on this clone: The gene symbols are mouse symbols. The read is 1 residue too short to cover the CDR3 end, so that end is filled in from the germline J gene. The chain recombines TRBV4 with TRBJ2-3; 7 bases map to TRBD2. This CDR3 region has 16 residues. Trimming removed 4 bases from V and 0 bases from J; junction bases left unmatched: 7. Germline V gives CDR1 LGHDT, CDR2 YNNKQL (reference sequence). The sequenced CDR3 bases are TGTGCCAGCAGCTCTCGACTGGGACGTAGTGCAGAAACGCTGTAT. Its translation is CASSSRLGRSAETLY. The CDR3 in its entirety is CASSSRLGRSAETLYF. The full variable domain, rest sourced from reference TRBV4 and TRBJ2-3, is ETAVFQTPNYHVTQVGNEVSFNCKQTLGHDTMYWYKQDSKKLLKIMFSYNNKQLIVNETVPRRFSPQSSDKAHLNLRIKSVEPEDSAVYLCASSSRLGRSAETLYFGSGTRLTVL.

A remark on this clone: All gene names here are mouse names. The missing CDR3 end, 1 residue past where the read stops, is filled in from the germline J gene. The genes are TRBV13-2 and TRBJ2-5, with 7 bases aligning to TRBD1. This CDR3 spans 16 amino acids. The trim removed 2 bases at V and 5 bases at J, leaving 11 bases unmatched. Germline-derived CDR1 and CDR2 are NNHNN and SYGAGS (reference sequence). This chain's CDR3 is CASGERTGWSLDTQYF. The DNA read from the CDR3 is TGTGCCAGCGGTGAGAGGACAGGATGGAGCTTAGACACCCAGTAC.